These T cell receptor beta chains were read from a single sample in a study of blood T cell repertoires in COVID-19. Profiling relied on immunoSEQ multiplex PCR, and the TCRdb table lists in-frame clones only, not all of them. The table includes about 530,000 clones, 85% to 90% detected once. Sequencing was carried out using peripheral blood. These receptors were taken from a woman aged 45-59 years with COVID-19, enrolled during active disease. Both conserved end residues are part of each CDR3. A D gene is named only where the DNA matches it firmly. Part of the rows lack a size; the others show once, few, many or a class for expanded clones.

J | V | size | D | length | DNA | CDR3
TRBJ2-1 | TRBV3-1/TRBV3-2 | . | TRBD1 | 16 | TGTGCCAGCAGCTACGCCTGGACAGGGGGCTTAAATGAGCAGTTCTTC | CASSYAWTGGLNEQFF
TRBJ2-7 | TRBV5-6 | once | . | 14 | TGTGCCAGCAGCTTGAAGGGGATTGAGGACGAGCAGTACTTC | CASSLKGIEDEQYF
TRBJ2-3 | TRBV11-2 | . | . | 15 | TGTGCCAGCAGCCGGGACAACCTTAGAACAGATACGCAGTATTTT | CASSRDNLRTDTQYF
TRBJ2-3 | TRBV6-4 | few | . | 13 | TGTGCCAGCAGTGACCACAGAACAGATACGCAGTATTTT | CASSDHRTDTQYF
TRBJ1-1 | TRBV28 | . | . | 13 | TGTGCCAGCAGTTTGTACGGGGGGACTGAAGCTTTCTTT | CASSLYGGTEAFF
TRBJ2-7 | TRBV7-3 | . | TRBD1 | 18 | TGTGCCAGCAGTCAACTCCACCCCCGGGACAGGGGGCACTACGAGCAGTACTTC | CASSQLHPRDRGHYEQYF
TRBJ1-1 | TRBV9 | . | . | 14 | TGTGCCAGCAGCGTAGCTGGAGGGAACACTGAAGCTTTCTTT | CASSVAGGNTEAFF
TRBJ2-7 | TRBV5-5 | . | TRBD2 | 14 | TGTGCCAGCAGCTTAGGACTAGCGGGGGACGAGCAGTACTTC | CASSLGLAGDEQYF
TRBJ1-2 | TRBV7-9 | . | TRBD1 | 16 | TGTGCCAGCAGCTTCGGTGCGAGACAGGGGGAGGGTGGCTACACCTTC | CASSFGARQGEGGYTF
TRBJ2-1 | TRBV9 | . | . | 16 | TGTGCCAGCAGCGTAATGAGCGGAAGCTCCTACAATGAGCAGTTCTTC | CASSVMSGSSYNEQFF
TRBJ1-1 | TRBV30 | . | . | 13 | TGTGCCCAGAACTTGGGGCTAAACACTGAAGCTTTCTTT | CAQNLGLNTEAFF
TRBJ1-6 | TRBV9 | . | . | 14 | TGTGCCAGCAGCGTCAGGGTGGAGAATTCACCCCTCCACTTT | CASSVRVENSPLHF
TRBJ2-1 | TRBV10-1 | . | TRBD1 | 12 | TGCGCCAGCAGAGGCTCCGGGACAGGACTTTTCTTC | CASRGSGTGLFF
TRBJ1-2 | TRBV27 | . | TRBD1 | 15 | TGTGCCAGCAGCCCAGGGCACAGGGGGAACTATGGCTACACCTTC | CASSPGHRGNYGYTF
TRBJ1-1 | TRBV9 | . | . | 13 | TGTGCCAGCAGCGTCCTTTTAGACAGTGAAGCTTTCTTT | CASSVLLDSEAFF
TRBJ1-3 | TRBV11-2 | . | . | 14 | TGTGCCAGCAGCTGGAGGGCCTCTGGAAACACCATATATTTT | CASSWRASGNTIYF
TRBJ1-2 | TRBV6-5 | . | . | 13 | TGTGCCAGCAGTTACCAGGGGCGCTATGGCTACACCTTC | CASSYQGRYGYTF
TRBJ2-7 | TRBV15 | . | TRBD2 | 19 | TGTGCCACCAGCAGAGTCCCAGTATCAATGAGAGCGGGGGTATACGAGCAGTACTTC | CATSRVPVSMRAGVYEQYF
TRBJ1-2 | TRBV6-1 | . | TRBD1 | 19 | TGTGCCAGCAGTGCCCTAGCAGGGGGCCTTCTAATAGCTAACTATGGCTACACCTTC | CASSALAGGLLIANYGYTF
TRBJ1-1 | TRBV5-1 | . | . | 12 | TGCGCCAGCAGTCCCGGGGAATTTGAAGCTTTCTTT | CASSPGEFEAFF
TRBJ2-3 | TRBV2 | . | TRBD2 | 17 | TGTGCCAGCAGTGAAGCCAGGCTAGCGGGGGGCGGCGATACGCAGTATTTT | CASSEARLAGGGDTQYF
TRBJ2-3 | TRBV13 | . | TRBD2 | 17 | TGTGCCAGCAGCTTAGGCAGGCGGGGGGCAGGCACAGATACGCAGTATTTT | CASSLGRRGAGTDTQYF
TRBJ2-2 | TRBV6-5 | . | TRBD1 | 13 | TGTGCCAGCAGACAGGGGAAGACCGGGGAGCTGTTTTTT | CASRQGKTGELFF